These 32 T cell receptor beta chains share one sample of origin, sequenced in a study of blood T cell repertoires in COVID-19. Assay used: immunoSEQ multiplex PCR; TCRdb lists only in-frame clones, some missing. The sample contains 340,000 or so clones, around 80% of which appear only once. The sequenced material came from peripheral blood. The receptors shown here come from a man aged 25-45 years with active or convalescent COVID-19.

This clone was observed a few times. This rearrangement joins TRBV6-5 to TRBJ2-1; 8 bases match TRBD2. The germline V gene encodes CDR1 MNHEY and CDR2 SVGAGI. The J segment lost 3 bases and the V segment lost 11 bases, leaving 9 bases of the junction unmatched. This CDR3 is 14 amino acids long. This chain's CDR3 is CACQGSGVYNEQFF. The CDR3 DNA is TGTGCCTGCCAGGGTAGCGGGGTCTACAATGAGCAGTTCTTC.

The DNA for the CDR3 is TGTGCCACCAGTGATTCCTACAGGGGGCGGAATACGCAGTATTTT. Residues: CATSDSYRGRNTQYF. The chain combines TRBV24-1 with TRBJ2-3, with 9 bases lining up with TRBD1. The CDR3 extends over 15 amino acids. Germline V gene sequence: CDR1 KGHDR, CDR2 SFDVKD. Trimming removed 2 bases from V and 7 bases from J; junction bases left unmatched: 6.

This rearrangement joins TRBV4-2 to TRBJ2-2, with TRBD2 matching over 10 bases. The germline V gene has CDR1 LGHNA and CDR2 YNFKEQ. Trimming removed 5 bases from V and 3 bases from J; junction bases left unmatched: 3. The CDR3 totals 15 residues. The CDR3 region has the DNA TGTGCCAGCAGCTCTAGCGGGAGTGACACCGGGGAGCTGTTTTTT. Translated: CASSSSGSDTGELFF.

The chain uses TRBV7-3 and TRBJ2-1, with a possible D match to TRBD2 (7 bases). Trimming left V 5 bases short and J 2 bases short, with 16 bases between. This CDR3 has 16 residues. CDR1 and CDR2 (germline): SGHTA, FQGTGA. In DNA form, the CDR3 reads TGTGCCAGCAGCCCCAATACCGGGGGGCCCTACAATGAGCAGTTCTTC. Its translation: CASSPNTGGPYNEQFF.

The chain links TRBV14 to TRBJ2-5, with 10 bases identical to TRBD2. CDR1 is SGHDN, CDR2 FVKESK, per germline. The CDR3 sequence is 16 residues long. J gave up 4 bases and V 4 bases, and 9 bases lay outside the gene matches. CDR3 coding DNA: TGTGCCAGCAGCCCCCAACTAGCGGGGATACTAGAGACCCAGTACTTC. It codes for CASSPQLAGILETQYF.

The chain links TRBV10-3 to TRBJ1-1, with 9 bases aligning to TRBD1. Germline V gene data show CDR1 as ENHRY and CDR2 as SYGVKD. Trimming removed 4 bases from V and 11 bases from J; junction bases left unmatched: 5. The CDR3 has 12 residues. CDR3 coding DNA: TGTGCCATCAGTGCGGACAGGGGTGATGCTTTCTTT. Its protein is CAISADRGDAFF.

The V call is TRBV9, the J call TRBJ1-6, with 7 bases identical to TRBD1. V trimming: 0 bases; J trimming: 10 bases; junction bases outside the gene matches: 7. The CDR3 spans 15 residues. CDR1 and CDR2 from the germline V gene are SGDLS and YYNGEE. CDR3 amino acids: CASSVAQGLESPLHF. For the CDR3, the DNA is TGTGCCAGCAGCGTAGCACAGGGGCTAGAGTCACCCCTCCACTTT.

This chain links TRBV30 with TRBJ2-3; D is uncertain. The V and J ends lost 5 bases and 0 bases respectively, with 12 bases between them. The CDR3 runs to 14 residues. The V gene's germline CDR1 is GTSNPN and CDR2 SVGIG (reference sequence). CDR3 bases: TGTGCCTGGTGCCCGGTCAGGAGCACAGATACGCAGTATTTT. It encodes CAWCPVRSTDTQYF.

This rearrangement joins TRBV29-1 to TRBJ1-2; 7 bases align to TRBD1. Losses at the gene ends were 5 bases for V and 7 bases for J; bases not matched to a gene: 10. CDR1 and CDR2 (germline): SQVTM, ANQGSEA. The CDR3 runs 13 residues. The CDR3 sequence is CSVPGQGVLGYTF. The CDR3 region has the DNA TGCAGCGTTCCCGGTCAGGGGGTGCTTGGCTACACCTTC.

The V and J genes are TRBV6-2 or TRBV6-3 and TRBJ2-1; D is possibly TRBD2 (5 bases). The germline V gene encodes CDR1 MNHEY and CDR2 SVGEGT. V was clipped by 8 bases and J by 9 bases, with 14 bases between them. The CDR3 extends over 12 amino acids. CDR3 residues: CASGPRGAEQFF. The CDR3 DNA reads TGTGCCAGCGGCCCTCGGGGAGCTGAGCAGTTCTTC.

The J gene is TRBJ1-2, the V gene TRBV5-5; D remains ambiguous. This CDR3 is 20 amino acids long. The V end was cut by 0 bases, the J end by 6 bases, with 30 bases between. Per germline, CDR1 SGHKS and CDR2 YYEKEE (reference sequence). For the CDR3, the DNA is TGTGCCAGCAGCTTGGAGGGCACTGAACGGACTAAACGGGGAGGAGATGGCTACACCTTC. This codes for CASSLEGTERTKRGGDGYTF.

This rearrangement joins TRBV18 to TRBJ1-1; a possible D gene is TRBD1 (5 bases). Trimming removed 3 bases from V and 4 bases from J, with 15 bases in between. The CDR3 consists of 15 residues. Germline V lookup: CDR1 KGHSH, CDR2 LQKENI. CDR3 in amino acids: CASSPQDAGGTEAFF. The CDR3 DNA reads TGTGCCAGCTCACCCCAGGACGCGGGGGGCACTGAAGCTTTCTTT.

As to this clone: The junction departs from germline at one end; a sequencing error may be responsible. The CDR3 DNA follows: TGTGCCAGCAGCCTAGCGGGGGGACAGAGTAGCTCCTACGAGCAGTACTTC. The encoded protein is CASSLAGGQSSSYEQYF. The chain combines TRBV7-8 with TRBJ2-7, with TRBD2 matching over 11 bases. The CDR3 is 17 residues long. Germline V lookup: CDR1 SGHVS, CDR2 FQNEAQ. Combining the CDR3 with reference TRBV7-8 and TRBJ2-7 gives the whole variable domain GAGVSQSPRYKVAKRGQDVALRCDPISGHVSLFWYQQALGQGPEFLTYFQNEAQLDKSGLPSDRFFAERPEGSVSTLKIQRTQQEDSAVYLCASSLAGGQSSSYEQYFGPGTRLTVT.

The chain recombines TRBV4-1 with TRBJ1-6, with 9 bases matching TRBD1. Germline CDR1 and CDR2: MGHRA and YSYEKL. With 3 bases clipped from V and 7 bases from J, the junction kept 4 bases outside the gene matches. This CDR3 comprises 15 residues. DNA of the CDR3: TGCGCCAGCAGCCAGGACAGGGGAGCCAATTCACCCCTCCACTTT. It codes for CASSQDRGANSPLHF.

The genes are TRBV19 and TRBJ1-4; tentative D call: TRBD1 (5 bases). The V end lost 5 bases, the J end lost 8 bases, and 15 bases lay between the germline ends. The CDR3 contains 14 residues. Germline V gene lookup returns CDR1 LNHDA and CDR2 SQIVND (reference sequence). The CDR3 bases are TGTGCCAGTAGTTGGGGGACTAGGAGCGAAAAACTGTTTTTT. Its translation: CASSWGTRSEKLFF.

V is TRBV2 and J is TRBJ2-3, with TRBD2 identical over 10 bases. CDR3 length: 14 amino acids. Germline values: CDR1 SNHLY, CDR2 FYNNEI. The V gene end was trimmed by 6 bases and the J gene end by 5 bases; junction bases not matched to a gene: 5. The chain's CDR3 is CASRVLAGVDTQYF. CDR3 coding DNA: TGTGCCAGCAGAGTCCTAGCGGGAGTAGATACGCAGTATTTT.

There are many counts of this clone. J is TRBJ1-6 and V is TRBV5-4; tentatively, D is TRBD1 (6 bases). The CDR3 is 19 amino acids. Trimming took off 4 bases at V and 3 bases at J, with 23 bases between the two ends. The germline CDR1 and CDR2 sequences are SGHNT and YYREEE (reference sequence). For the CDR3, the DNA is TGTGCCAGCAGCAAGGACAGTCCTGCCGCCTTTATCTATAATTCACCCCTCCACTTT. It yields the protein CASSKDSPAAFIYNSPLHF.

CDR3 region: CASRRLGQGGYGYTF. The CDR3 DNA is TGTGCCAGTAGGCGCTTGGGTCAGGGGGGCTATGGCTACACCTTC. The chain combines TRBV19 with TRBJ1-2, with 7 bases lining up with TRBD1. Trimming took 6 bases from V and 4 from J; bases not matched to a gene: 11. Germline CDR1 is LNHDA and CDR2 is SQIVND (reference sequence). The CDR3 length is 15 residues.

The chain employs TRBV28 and TRBJ1-6, with 9 bases fitting TRBD1. This CDR3 is 16 amino acids long. V trimming: 5 bases; J trimming: 3 bases; junction bases outside the gene matches: 5. Germline loops: CDR1 MDHEN, CDR2 SYDVKM. The CDR3 nucleotides read TGTGCCAGCAGTCCCTCGGGACAGGGCTATAATTCACCCCTCCACTTT. Encoded protein: CASSPSGQGYNSPLHF.

This chain joins TRBV7-3 and TRBJ2-3, with a tentative D call TRBD1 (6 bases). The length of the CDR3 is 15 residues. From germline, CDR1 is SGHTA and CDR2 FQGTGA. V was trimmed by 2 bases and J by 0 bases, leaving 9 bases between them. DNA of the CDR3: TGTGCCAGCAGCTTACAGGGGTCCAGCACAGATACGCAGTATTTT. Its protein is CASSLQGSSTDTQYF.

This clone was counted only a few times. The chain recombines TRBV7-2 with TRBJ1-1; D is undetermined. The CDR3 loop spans 15 amino acids. Trimming left V 1 base short and J 0 bases short, with 9 bases between. The germline V gene encodes CDR1 SGHTA and CDR2 FQGNSA. The CDR3 region has the DNA TGTGCCAGCAGCTTAGTTCCAGGCATGAACACTGAAGCTTTCTTT. Protein sequence: CASSLVPGMNTEAFF.

V gene TRBV9 combines with J gene TRBJ2-1, with 7 bases that match TRBD2. The CDR3 runs to 16 residues. The V gene's germline CDR1 is SGDLS and CDR2 YYNGEE. Trimming took 2 bases from V and 0 from J; bases not matched to a gene: 5. In nucleotides, the CDR3 is TGTGCCAGCAGCGTCCCCGGGGGGAGCTCCTACAATGAGCAGTTCTTC. This codes for CASSVPGGSSYNEQFF. The entire variable domain, with the rest obtained from reference TRBV9 and TRBJ2-1, is as follows: DSGVTQTPKHLITATGQRVTLRCSPRSGDLSVYWYQQSLDQGLQFLIQYYNGEERAKGNILERFSAQQFPDLHSELNLSSLELGDSALYFCASSVPGGSSYNEQFFGPGTRLTVL.

The rearrangement joins TRBV21-1 to TRBJ2-5; the listed D gene, TRBD2, was not tested against the DNA. TRBV21-1 is tagged as a pseudogene. This CDR3 spans 16 amino acids. The chain's CDR3 is CASGAMEREDQETQYF. The CDR3 DNA follows: TGTGCCAGCGGGGCGATGGAGCGGGAGGACCAAGAGACCCAGTACTTC.

This clone has just one count. In DNA, the CDR3 is TGTGCCACCATCGAAGGGGGCCATGGGGAGCCCCAGCATTTT. This encodes CATIEGGHGEPQHF. The chain is built from TRBV24-1 and TRBJ1-5; 7 nucleotides line up with TRBD1. Trimming cost V 8 bases and J 8 bases; bases outside gene matches: 11. Germline assignment: CDR1 KGHDR and CDR2 SFDVKD. The CDR3 is made up of 14 amino acids.

This clone has only a few counts. The rearrangement links TRBV5-6 to TRBJ2-1; D possibly corresponds to TRBD2 (5 bases). The CDR3 spans 15 residues. The V and J ends lost 2 bases and 8 bases respectively, with 17 bases between them. The germline V gene encodes CDR1 SGHDT and CDR2 YYEEEE. The CDR3 DNA follows: TGTGCCAGCAGCTTTGGGTTACGGGATCGGGATGAGCAGTTCTTC. Amino acids: CASSFGLRDRDEQFF.

This clone was seen once. This sequence joins TRBV6-5 and TRBJ1-1; no firm D call. The V end was cut by 6 bases, the J end by 6 bases, with 14 bases between. The CDR3 loop spans 13 amino acids. Per germline, CDR1 MNHEY and CDR2 SVGAGI. The CDR3 protein is CASSHAEGAEAFF. DNA of the CDR3: TGTGCCAGCAGCCACGCAGAGGGTGCTGAAGCTTTCTTT.

The chain has TRBV6-1 and TRBJ2-2; a possible D gene is TRBD2 (5 bases). V shed 4 bases and J shed 5 bases, with 17 bases lying between them. This CDR3 contains 16 residues. Germline CDR1 and CDR2: MNHNS and SASEGT. The CDR3 DNA reads TGTGCCAGCAGTGCCTTCCTAGCCCCTGGGACCGGGGAGCTGTTTTTT. It translates to CASSAFLAPGTGELFF.

The chain joins TRBV11-3 to TRBJ1-2, with 7 nucleotides matching TRBD1. The CDR3 is 12 amino acids. Germline V gene lookup returns CDR1 SGHNT and CDR2 YENEEA. V lost 11 bases, J lost 1 base, and 4 bases stayed unmatched. The CDR3 spells CAGGQINYGYTF. In DNA, the CDR3 is TGTGCCGGGGGACAGATTAACTATGGCTACACCTTC.

This clone was seen just once. The chain links TRBV4-3 to TRBJ1-4, with no clear D. CDR1 LGHNA and CDR2 YSLEER come from the germline V gene. Trimming left V 0 bases short and J 7 bases short, with 9 bases between. CDR3 length: 14 residues. The CDR3 coding sequence is TGCGCCAGCAGCCAAGAAGGGCGGGGTGAAAAACTGTTTTTT. This encodes CASSQEGRGEKLFF.

The rearrangement joins TRBV27 to TRBJ2-7, with TRBD2 as a possible D gene (5 bases). The CDR3 loop spans 14 amino acids. From germline, CDR1 is MNHEY and CDR2 SMNVEV (reference sequence). The V gene lost 2 bases and the J gene lost 0 bases, with 8 bases spanning the gap. The CDR3 here is CASSLLGVSYEQYF. CDR3 bases: TGTGCCAGCAGTTTACTCGGGGTCTCCTACGAGCAGTACTTC.

CDR3 sequence: CAWSVLVGGYNEQFF. The CDR3 DNA sequence: TGTGCCTGGAGTGTACTGGTGGGGGGGTACAATGAGCAGTTCTTC. The chain recombines TRBV30 with TRBJ2-1; 7 bases line up with TRBD2. There are 15 residues in the CDR3. Unmatched junction bases numbered 6, after V lost 0 bases and J lost 4 bases. Germline CDR1 and CDR2: GTSNPN and SVGIG (reference sequence).

The chain combines TRBV7-6 with TRBJ2-5; possibly TRBD2 for D (6 bases). The CDR3 extends over 15 amino acids. The germline CDR1 and CDR2 sequences are SGHVS and FNYEAQ. V lost 1 base and J 7 bases, leaving 16 bases between the germline ends. The CDR3 nucleotides read TGTGCCAGCAGCTTAGAGGGAGGCTCTGCAGGGACCCAGTACTTC. As protein: CASSLEGGSAGTQYF.